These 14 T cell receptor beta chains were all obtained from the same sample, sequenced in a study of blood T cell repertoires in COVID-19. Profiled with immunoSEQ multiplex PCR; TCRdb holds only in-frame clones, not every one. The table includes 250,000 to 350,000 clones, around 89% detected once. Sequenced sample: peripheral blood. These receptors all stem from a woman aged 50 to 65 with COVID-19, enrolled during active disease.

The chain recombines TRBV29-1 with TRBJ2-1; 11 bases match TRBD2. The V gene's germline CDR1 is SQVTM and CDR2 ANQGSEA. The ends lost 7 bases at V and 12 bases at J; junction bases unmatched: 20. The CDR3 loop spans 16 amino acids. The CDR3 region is CSAPGGLAGTPMGQFF. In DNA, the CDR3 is TGCAGCGCTCCAGGCGGACTAGCGGGCACGCCAATGGGGCAGTTCTTC.

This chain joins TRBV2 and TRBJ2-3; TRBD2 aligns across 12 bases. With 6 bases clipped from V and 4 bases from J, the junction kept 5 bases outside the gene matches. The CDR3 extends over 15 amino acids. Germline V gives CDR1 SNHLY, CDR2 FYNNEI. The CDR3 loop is CASSILAGGSDTQYF. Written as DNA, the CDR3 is TGTGCCAGCAGCATACTAGCGGGAGGTTCAGATACGCAGTATTTT.

The CDR3 coding sequence is TGTGCCAGTAGTTCTGGTCCCGGGACAGGGGCGATTAACTATGGCTACACCTTC. It codes for CASSSGPGTGAINYGYTF. The J gene is TRBJ1-2, the V gene TRBV19; 10 nucleotides align to TRBD1. Germline trimming cut 5 bases from V and 1 base from J; bases unmatched to any gene: 13. The germline CDR1 and CDR2 sequences are LNHDA and SQIVND (reference sequence). The CDR3 runs 18 residues.

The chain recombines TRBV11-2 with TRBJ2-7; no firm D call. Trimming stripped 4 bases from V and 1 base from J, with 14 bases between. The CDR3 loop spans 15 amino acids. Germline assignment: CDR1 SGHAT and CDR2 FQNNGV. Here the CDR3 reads CASSSYLGMSYEQYF. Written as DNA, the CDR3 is TGTGCCAGCAGCTCCTACTTGGGCATGTCCTACGAGCAGTACTTC.

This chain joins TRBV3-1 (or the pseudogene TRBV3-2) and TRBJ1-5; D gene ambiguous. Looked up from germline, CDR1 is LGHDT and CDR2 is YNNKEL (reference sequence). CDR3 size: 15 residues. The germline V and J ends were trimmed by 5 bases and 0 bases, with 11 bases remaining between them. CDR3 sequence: CASSSKYSSNQPQHF. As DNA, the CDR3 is TGTGCCAGCAGCTCGAAGTACAGTAGCAATCAGCCCCAGCATTTT.

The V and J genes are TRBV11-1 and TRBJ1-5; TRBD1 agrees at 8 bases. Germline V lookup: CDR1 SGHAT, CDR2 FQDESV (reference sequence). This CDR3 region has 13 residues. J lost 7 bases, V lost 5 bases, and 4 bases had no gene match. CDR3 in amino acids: CASSADRGQPQHF. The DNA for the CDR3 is TGTGCCAGCAGCGCCGACAGGGGCCAGCCCCAGCATTTT.

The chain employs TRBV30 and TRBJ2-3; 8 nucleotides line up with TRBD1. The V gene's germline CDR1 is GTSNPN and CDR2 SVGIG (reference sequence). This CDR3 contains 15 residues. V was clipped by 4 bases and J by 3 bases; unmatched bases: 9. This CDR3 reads CAWTNGRGLTDTQYF. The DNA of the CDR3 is TGTGCCTGGACGAACGGCAGGGGGCTTACAGATACGCAGTATTTT.

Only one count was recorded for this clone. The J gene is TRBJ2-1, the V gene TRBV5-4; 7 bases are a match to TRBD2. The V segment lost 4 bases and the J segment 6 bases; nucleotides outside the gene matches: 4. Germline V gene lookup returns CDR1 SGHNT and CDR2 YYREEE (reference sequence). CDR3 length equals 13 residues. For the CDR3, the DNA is TGTGCCAGCAGCACGGGGGGAGCCAATGAGCAGTTCTTC. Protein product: CASSTGGANEQFF.

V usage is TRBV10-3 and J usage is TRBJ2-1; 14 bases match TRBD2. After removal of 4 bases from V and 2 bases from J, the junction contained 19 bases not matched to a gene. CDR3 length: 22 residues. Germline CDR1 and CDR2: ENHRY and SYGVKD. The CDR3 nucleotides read TGTGCCATCAGTGCCGGGACACGGACCGGGACTAGCGGGAGAGCAACCTACAATGAGCAGTTCTTC. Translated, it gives CAISAGTRTGTSGRATYNEQFF.

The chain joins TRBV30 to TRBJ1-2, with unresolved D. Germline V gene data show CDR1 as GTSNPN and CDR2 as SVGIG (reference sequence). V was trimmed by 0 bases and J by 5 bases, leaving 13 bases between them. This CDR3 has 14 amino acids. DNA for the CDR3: TGTGCCTGGAGTGTTGGGGAGTTGTGGTATGGCTACACCTTC. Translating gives CAWSVGELWYGYTF.

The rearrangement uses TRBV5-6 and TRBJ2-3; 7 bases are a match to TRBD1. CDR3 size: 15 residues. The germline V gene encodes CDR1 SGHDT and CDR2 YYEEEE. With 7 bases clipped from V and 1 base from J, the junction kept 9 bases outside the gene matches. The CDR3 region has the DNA TGTGCCAGCTTCTCCCGAGGGGGCCGCACAGATACGCAGTATTTT. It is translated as CASFSRGGRTDTQYF.

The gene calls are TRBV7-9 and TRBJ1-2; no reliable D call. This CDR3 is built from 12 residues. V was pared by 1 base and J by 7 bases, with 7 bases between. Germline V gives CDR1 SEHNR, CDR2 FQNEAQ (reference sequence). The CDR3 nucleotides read TGTGCCAGCAGCTTAGATAGGAGTGGCTACACCTTC. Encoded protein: CASSLDRSGYTF.

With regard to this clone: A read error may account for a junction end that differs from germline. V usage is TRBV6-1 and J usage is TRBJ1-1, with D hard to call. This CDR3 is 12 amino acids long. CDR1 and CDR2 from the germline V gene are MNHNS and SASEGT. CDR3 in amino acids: CASNEAYGKAFF. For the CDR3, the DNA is TGTGCCAGCAATGAAGCTTACGGGAAAGCTTTCTTT.

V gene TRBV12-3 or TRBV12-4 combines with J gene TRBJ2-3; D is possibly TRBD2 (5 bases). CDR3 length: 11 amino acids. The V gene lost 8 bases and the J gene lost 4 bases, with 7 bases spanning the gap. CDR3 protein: CASGSPDTQYF. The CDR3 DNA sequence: TGTGCCAGCGGGAGTCCAGATACGCAGTATTTT.